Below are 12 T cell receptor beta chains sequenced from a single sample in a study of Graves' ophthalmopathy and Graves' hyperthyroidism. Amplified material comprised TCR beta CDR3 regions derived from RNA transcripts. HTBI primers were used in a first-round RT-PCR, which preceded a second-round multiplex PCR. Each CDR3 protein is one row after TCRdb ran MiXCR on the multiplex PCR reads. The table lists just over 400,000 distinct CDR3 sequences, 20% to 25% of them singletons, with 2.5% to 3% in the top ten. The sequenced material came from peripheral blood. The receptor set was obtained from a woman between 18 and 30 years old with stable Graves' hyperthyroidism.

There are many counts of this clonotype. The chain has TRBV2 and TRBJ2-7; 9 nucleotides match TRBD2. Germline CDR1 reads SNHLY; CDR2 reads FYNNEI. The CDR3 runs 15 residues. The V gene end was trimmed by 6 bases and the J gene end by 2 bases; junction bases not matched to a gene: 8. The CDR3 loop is CASRETSGGTYEQYF. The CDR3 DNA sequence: TGTGCCAGCAGGGAGACTAGCGGAGGAACCTACGAGCAGTACTTC.

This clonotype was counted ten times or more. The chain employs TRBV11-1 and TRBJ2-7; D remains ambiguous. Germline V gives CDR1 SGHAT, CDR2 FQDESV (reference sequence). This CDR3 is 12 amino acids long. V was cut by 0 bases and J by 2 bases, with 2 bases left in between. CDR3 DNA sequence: TGTGCCAGCAGCTTAGCGACCTACGAGCAGTACTTC. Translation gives CASSLATYEQYF.

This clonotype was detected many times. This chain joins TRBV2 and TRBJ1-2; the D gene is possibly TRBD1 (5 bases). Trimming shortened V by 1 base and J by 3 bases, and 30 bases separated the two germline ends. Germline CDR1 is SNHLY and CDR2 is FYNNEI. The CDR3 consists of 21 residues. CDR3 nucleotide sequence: TGTGCCAGCAGTGAAGAAGAATGGCGTAGGTGGGCGGGAACCAGGGACTATGGCTACACCTTC. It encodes CASSEEEWRRWAGTRDYGYTF.

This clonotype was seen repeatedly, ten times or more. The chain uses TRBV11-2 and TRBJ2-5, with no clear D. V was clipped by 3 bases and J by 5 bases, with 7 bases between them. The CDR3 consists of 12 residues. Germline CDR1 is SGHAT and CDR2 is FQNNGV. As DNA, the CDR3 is TGTGCCAGCAGCTTGCAAGAGGAGACCCAGTACTTC. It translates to CASSLQEETQYF. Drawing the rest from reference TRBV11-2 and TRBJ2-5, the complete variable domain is EAGVAQSPRYKIIEKRQSVAFWCNPISGHATLYWYQQILGQGPKLLIQFQNNGVVDDSQLPKDRFSAERLKGVDSTLKIQPAKLEDSAVYLCASSLQEETQYFGPGTRLLVL.

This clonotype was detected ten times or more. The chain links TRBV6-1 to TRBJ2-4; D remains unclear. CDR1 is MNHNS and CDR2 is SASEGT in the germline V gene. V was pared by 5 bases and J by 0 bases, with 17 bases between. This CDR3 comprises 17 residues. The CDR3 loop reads CASSPRPFGLAKNIQYF. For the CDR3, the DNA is TGTGCCAGCAGTCCCCGCCCCTTTGGTCTAGCCAAAAACATTCAGTACTTC.

The CDR3 here is CASSVGRPSTSRGFSYEQYF. The CDR3 region has the DNA TGTGCCAGCAGCGTGGGGCGACCGTCAACCTCTCGGGGGTTCTCCTACGAGCAGTACTTC. The rearrangement links TRBV13 to TRBJ2-7; D might be TRBD2 (6 bases). Germline-derived CDR1 and CDR2 are PRHDT and FYEKMQ (reference sequence). The CDR3 runs to 20 residues. V was pared by 5 bases and J by 0 bases, with 29 bases between. Filled out from reference TRBV13 and TRBJ2-7, the complete variable domain reads AAGVIQSPRHLIKEKRETATLKCYPIPRHDTVYWYQQGPGQDPQFLISFYEKMQSDKGSIPDRFSAQQFSDYHSELNMSSLELGDSALYFCASSVGRPSTSRGFSYEQYFGPGTRLTVT.

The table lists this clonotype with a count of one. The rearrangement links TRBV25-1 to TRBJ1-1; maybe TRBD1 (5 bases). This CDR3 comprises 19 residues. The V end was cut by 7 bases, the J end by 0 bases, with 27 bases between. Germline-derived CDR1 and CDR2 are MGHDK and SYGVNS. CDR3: CASKGSGWVREDLNTEAFF. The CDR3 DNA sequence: TGTGCCAGCAAAGGTTCGGGGTGGGTCAGGGAGGATTTGAACACTGAAGCTTTCTTT.

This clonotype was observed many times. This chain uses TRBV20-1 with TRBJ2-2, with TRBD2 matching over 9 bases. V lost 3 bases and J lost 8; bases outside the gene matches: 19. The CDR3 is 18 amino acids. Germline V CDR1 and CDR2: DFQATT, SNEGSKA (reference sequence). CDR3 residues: CSASRASGGRAGSGELFF. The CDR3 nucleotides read TGCAGTGCTAGTAGGGCCTCTGGCGGGAGGGCAGGATCGGGGGAGCTGTTTTTT.

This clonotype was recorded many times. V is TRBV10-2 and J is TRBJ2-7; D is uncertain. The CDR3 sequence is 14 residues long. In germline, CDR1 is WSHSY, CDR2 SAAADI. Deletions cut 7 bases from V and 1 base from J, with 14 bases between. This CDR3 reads CASTSSGASYEQYF. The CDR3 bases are TGCGCCAGCACTTCCAGTGGTGCATCCTACGAGCAGTACTTC.

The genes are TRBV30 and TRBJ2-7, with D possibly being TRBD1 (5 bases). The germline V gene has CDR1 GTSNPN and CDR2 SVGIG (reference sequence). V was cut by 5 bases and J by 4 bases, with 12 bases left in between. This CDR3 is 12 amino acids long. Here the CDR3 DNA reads TGTGCCTGGGGGTCGCAGGGTTACGAGCAGTACTTC. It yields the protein CAWGSQGYEQYF.

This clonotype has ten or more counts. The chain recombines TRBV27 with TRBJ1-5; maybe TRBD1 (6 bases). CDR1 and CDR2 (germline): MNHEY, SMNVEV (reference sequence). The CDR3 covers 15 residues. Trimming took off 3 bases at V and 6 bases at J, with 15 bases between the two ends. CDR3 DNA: TGTGCCAGCAGTTTGATGGCAGGGGAAGGTCAGCCCCAGCATTTT. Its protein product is CASSLMAGEGQPQHF.

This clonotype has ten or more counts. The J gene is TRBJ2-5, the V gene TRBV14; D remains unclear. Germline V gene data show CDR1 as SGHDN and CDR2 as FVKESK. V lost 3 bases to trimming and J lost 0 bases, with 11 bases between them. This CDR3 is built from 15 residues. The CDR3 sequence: CASSHPGWYQETQYF. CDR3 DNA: TGTGCCAGCAGCCATCCCGGATGGTACCAAGAGACCCAGTACTTC.